This entry lists 27 T cell receptor beta chains sequenced from one sample in a study of blood T cell repertoires in COVID-19. Sequencing was performed with immunoSEQ multiplex PCR; in TCRdb, only in-frame clones are kept and a portion is missing. The sample comprises more than 150,000 clones, roughly 82% of which are singletons, and about 12% rests with the top ten. The sample was PBMCs or T cells enriched from blood (not recorded which). These receptors were taken from a man aged 40-49 years who had recovered from COVID-19.

This clone was observed a few times. V gene TRBV13 combines with J gene TRBJ2-7; TRBD1 matches at 10 bases. Germline V CDR1 and CDR2: PRHDT, FYEKMQ (reference sequence). This CDR3 is built from 15 residues. J gave up 3 bases and V 5 bases, and 7 bases lay outside the gene matches. In DNA form, the CDR3 reads TGTGCCAGCAGCCTCGGACAGGGGGTTCACTACGAGCAGTACGTC. It specifies CASSLGQGVHYEQYV.

This clone came up once. The V call is TRBV18, the J call TRBJ2-3; a weak D match, TRBD2 (6 bases). Between the trimmed V and J ends, which lost 0 bases and 5 bases, there was a span of 24 bases. The CDR3 runs 19 residues. Germline values: CDR1 KGHSH, CDR2 LQKENI. The CDR3 sequence is CASSPPNQQAGLSGDTQYF. CDR3 coding DNA: TGTGCCAGCTCACCACCTAACCAGCAGGCGGGACTCTCCGGAGATACGCAGTATTTT.

The sample holds one count of this clone. The chain employs TRBV9 and TRBJ1-3, with TRBD1 matching over 7 bases. Germline lookup yields CDR1 SGDLS and CDR2 YYNGEE. The CDR3 is made up of 15 amino acids. V lost 5 bases and J lost 6; bases outside the gene matches: 11. DNA of the CDR3: TGTGCCAGCAGTCGGACAGGACATCCAGAAAACACCATATATTTT. Translation gives CASSRTGHPENTIYF. Full variable domain (remainder filled in from reference TRBV9 and TRBJ1-3): DSGVTQTPKHLITATGQRVTLRCSPRSGDLSVYWYQQSLDQGLQFLIQYYNGEERAKGNILERFSAQQFPDLHSELNLSSLELGDSALYFCASSRTGHPENTIYFGEGSWLTVV.

This chain links TRBV3-1 (or the pseudogene TRBV3-2) with TRBJ2-7; TRBD2 agrees at 9 bases. The germline V gene encodes CDR1 LGHDT and CDR2 YNNKEL (reference sequence). V lost 2 bases to trimming and J lost 4 bases; unmatched junction nucleotides: 6. The CDR3 spans 15 residues. As DNA, the CDR3 is TGTGCCAGCAGCCAACTAGCGGGGCCAGCGTACGAGCAGTACTTC. Encoded protein: CASSQLAGPAYEQYF.

This chain links TRBV2 with TRBJ2-3, with D tentatively TRBD1 (5 bases). CDR3 length equals 14 residues. In germline, CDR1 is SNHLY, CDR2 FYNNEI. The V end lost 7 bases, the J end lost 0 bases, and 11 bases lay between the germline ends. The CDR3 reads CASTGAFSTDTQYF. CDR3 bases: TGTGCCAGCACTGGGGCTTTTAGCACAGATACGCAGTATTTT.

This chain uses TRBV15 with TRBJ2-5; no clear D. Germline loops: CDR1 LNHNV, CDR2 YYDKDF (reference sequence). Trimming shortened V by 0 bases and J by 4 bases, and 6 bases separated the two germline ends. The CDR3 extends over 13 amino acids. The CDR3 region is CATSRDPVETQYF. The CDR3 DNA reads as TGTGCCACCAGCAGAGATCCGGTAGAGACCCAGTACTTC.

This chain uses TRBV9 with TRBJ2-1, with 10 bases lining up with TRBD2. The CDR3 consists of 16 residues. Germline CDR1 is SGDLS and CDR2 is YYNGEE. Trimming at V came to 4 bases and at J to 4 bases, leaving 8 bases not matched to a gene. Here the CDR3 reads CASSPNRGLAYNEQFF. Here the CDR3 DNA reads TGTGCCAGCAGCCCAAACAGGGGACTAGCGTACAATGAGCAGTTCTTC.

This CDR3 reads CATRLAGGYEQYF. CDR3 DNA sequence: TGTGCCACCCGACTAGCGGGAGGCTACGAGCAGTACTTC. The chain recombines TRBV15 with TRBJ2-7; 13 bases are a match to TRBD2. This CDR3 spans 13 amino acids. Trimming at V came to 8 bases and at J to 3 bases, leaving 1 base not matched to a gene. Germline lookup yields CDR1 LNHNV and CDR2 YYDKDF (reference sequence).

The V gene is TRBV7-8, the J gene TRBJ2-1, with TRBD2 matching over 8 bases. The CDR3 covers 14 residues. After removal of 6 bases from V and 4 bases from J, the junction contained 5 bases not matched to a gene. The germline V gene has CDR1 SGHVS and CDR2 FQNEAQ. The CDR3 protein is CASRETSEYNEQFF. The CDR3 DNA follows: TGTGCCAGCAGGGAGACTAGCGAGTACAATGAGCAGTTCTTC.

This chain uses TRBV19 with TRBJ2-7; 8 nucleotides agree with TRBD2. The CDR3 is 12 amino acids. J was trimmed by 6 bases and V by 4 bases; bases with no gene match: 2. Germline V lookup: CDR1 LNHDA, CDR2 SQIVND (reference sequence). The CDR3 nucleotides read TGTGCCAGTAGTACGGGACTAGGCGAGCAGTACTTC. This gives the protein CASSTGLGEQYF.

This chain uses TRBV19 with TRBJ1-5; no clear D gene. CDR3 length equals 14 residues. Trimming took 6 bases from V and 0 from J, leaving 9 bases between them. The germline CDR1 and CDR2 sequences are LNHDA and SQIVND (reference sequence). CDR3 residues: CASRTVNSNQPQHF. For the CDR3, the DNA is TGTGCCAGTAGAACAGTTAATAGCAATCAGCCCCAGCATTTT.

The V and J genes are TRBV6-4 and TRBJ1-5, with D tentatively TRBD1 (5 bases). Between the trimmed V and J ends, which lost 6 bases and 5 bases, there was a span of 11 bases. This CDR3 has 13 amino acids. CDR1 is MRHNA, CDR2 SNTAGT, per germline. CDR3 amino acids: CASSLDKYQPQHF. CDR3 nucleotide sequence: TGTGCCAGCAGCCTGGACAAATATCAGCCCCAGCATTTT.

This clone has just one count. The CDR3 is CASSYVITGNGGYTF. In DNA, the CDR3 is TGTGCCAGCAGTTACGTTATAACAGGGAATGGCGGCTACACCTTC. V is TRBV6-5 and J is TRBJ1-2; TRBD1 might be the D (6 bases). The V and J ends lost 2 bases and 8 bases respectively, with 18 bases between them. This CDR3 has 15 residues. Germline V gene lookup returns CDR1 MNHEY and CDR2 SVGAGI.

The chain carries TRBV14 and TRBJ1-5; D is undetermined. Germline CDR1 is SGHDN and CDR2 is FVKESK. The ends were cut back, 1 base at V and 5 bases at J, with 6 bases in the middle. This CDR3 comprises 13 residues. The CDR3 reads CASSQGYYQPQHF. The CDR3 DNA follows: TGTGCCAGCAGCCAAGGTTACTATCAGCCCCAGCATTTT.

The chain uses TRBV7-9 and TRBJ1-4; D is possibly TRBD1 (6 bases). V was pared by 1 base and J by 7 bases, with 13 bases between. Germline V CDR1 and CDR2: SEHNR, FQNEAQ (reference sequence). The CDR3 is 15 amino acids. CDR3 residues: CASSLVGTIGEKLFF. The CDR3 nucleotides read TGTGCCAGCAGCTTAGTCGGGACAATTGGTGAAAAACTGTTTTTT. Supplemented by reference TRBV7-9 and TRBJ1-4, the full variable domain reads DTGVSQNPRHKITKRGQNVTFRCDPISEHNRLYWYRQTLGQGPEFLTYFQNEAQLEKSRLLSDRFSAERPKGSFSTLEIQRTEQGDSAMYLCASSLVGTIGEKLFFGSGTQLSVL.

This clone was observed a single time. The chain carries TRBV28 and TRBJ1-6, with 12 bases that match TRBD1. Germline V CDR1 and CDR2: MDHEN, SYDVKM. With 6 bases clipped from V and 10 bases from J, the junction kept 10 bases outside the gene matches. The CDR3 runs to 16 residues. CDR3 in amino acids: CASRDTGTGGPSPLHF. The DNA of the CDR3 is TGTGCCAGCAGGGATACCGGGACAGGGGGCCCCTCACCCCTCCACTTT.

V is TRBV27 and J is TRBJ1-6; TRBD1 aligns across 7 bases. This CDR3 has 15 amino acids. The trim removed 5 bases at V and 9 bases at J, leaving 10 bases unmatched. The germline V gene encodes CDR1 MNHEY and CDR2 SMNVEV (reference sequence). Written as DNA, the CDR3 is TGTGCCAGCAGTACGAGACAGGGATCGGGTTCACCCCTCCACTTT. It specifies CASSTRQGSGSPLHF.

This clone was counted once. The chain uses TRBV3-1 (or the pseudogene TRBV3-2) and TRBJ1-2; 9 bases agree with TRBD1. The junction had 7 bases not matched to a gene; V was cut back by 4 bases and J by 4 bases. The length of the CDR3 is 15 residues. Germline V gives CDR1 LGHDT, CDR2 YNNKEL (reference sequence). The CDR3 protein is CASSPWTGDSYGYTF. DNA for the CDR3: TGTGCCAGCAGCCCTTGGACAGGGGATAGCTATGGCTACACCTTC.

The rearrangement joins TRBV27 to TRBJ2-1; 8 positions agree with TRBD2. The V gene's germline CDR1 is MNHEY and CDR2 SMNVEV (reference sequence). This CDR3 has 15 amino acids. The junction had 7 bases not matched to a gene; V was cut back by 1 base and J by 8 bases. The CDR3 loop reads CASSLWAGGPHEQFF. The CDR3 bases are TGTGCCAGCAGTTTATGGGCGGGAGGCCCACATGAGCAGTTCTTC.

This clone was seen only a few times. The rearrangement links TRBV25-1 to TRBJ1-2, with 7 bases identical to TRBD1. The CDR3 totals 14 residues. The V gene's germline CDR1 is MGHDK and CDR2 SYGVNS. The ends lost 3 bases at V and 4 bases at J; junction bases unmatched: 5. CDR3 residues: CASSEGDSIYGYTF. The CDR3, as DNA: TGTGCCAGCAGTGAGGGGGACAGTATCTATGGCTACACCTTC.

Note on this clone: Other nucleotide sequences in the sample specify the same CDR3. J is TRBJ1-6 and V is TRBV30; 7 bases match TRBD1. This CDR3 contains 13 residues. Trimming at V came to 3 bases and at J to 10 bases, leaving 6 bases not matched to a gene. The germline gives CDR1 GTSNPN, CDR2 SVGIG (reference sequence). CDR3 coding DNA: TGTGCCTGGAGAGGCCAGGGACAGTCACCCCTCCACTTT. Residues: CAWRGQGQSPLHF.

This chain uses TRBV19 with TRBJ1-2; D remains ambiguous. Trimming removed 4 bases at V and 1 base at J, with 13 bases between. CDR1 and CDR2 from the germline V gene are LNHDA and SQIVND (reference sequence). This CDR3 region has 15 residues. CDR3 coding DNA: TGTGCCAGTAGTACGCCTGGGGAGGGTAACTATGGCTACACCTTC. This encodes CASSTPGEGNYGYTF.

This clone was detected only a few times. This sample includes further DNA sequences coding for the same CDR3. The V and J genes are TRBV18 and TRBJ2-5; 8 nucleotides align to TRBD1. V was pared by 0 bases and J by 2 bases, with 2 bases of the junction left unmatched. The CDR3 extends over 15 amino acids. Per the germline V gene, CDR1 is KGHSH and CDR2 is LQKENI. CDR3 sequence (DNA): TGTGCCAGCTCACCACCCGACAGGGGTCAAGAGACCCAGTACTTC. Its translation is CASSPPDRGQETQYF.

This chain links TRBV27 with TRBJ2-1; 9 nucleotides align to TRBD2. V shed 2 bases and J 7 bases; nucleotides not matched to a gene: 6. The germline gives CDR1 MNHEY, CDR2 SMNVEV (reference sequence). The CDR3 runs to 15 residues. The CDR3 bases are TGTGCCAGCAGTTTACGGCTAGCGGGAATTAATGAGCAGTTCTTC. Its translation is CASSLRLAGINEQFF.

In its sample, this clone was seen a few times. The chain carries TRBV4-3 and TRBJ2-1; 10 positions agree with TRBD2. CDR3 length: 16 amino acids. CDR1 is LGHNA, CDR2 YSLEER, per germline. V was pared by 0 bases and J by 2 bases, with 1 base of the junction left unmatched. Here the CDR3 reads CASSQDGLAAYNEQFF. CDR3 DNA: TGCGCCAGCAGCCAAGACGGACTAGCGGCCTACAATGAGCAGTTCTTC.

The chain is built from TRBV27 and TRBJ2-2; D uncertain. Germline V gene sequence: CDR1 MNHEY, CDR2 SMNVEV (reference sequence). The CDR3 is 17 amino acids. V lost 1 base and J 4 bases, leaving 16 bases between the germline ends. CDR3: CASSLFGATVFTGELFF. CDR3 DNA sequence: TGTGCCAGCAGTTTATTCGGAGCTACCGTCTTCACCGGGGAGCTGTTTTTT.

The chain combines TRBV30 with TRBJ2-3, with D possibly TRBD2 on 5 matching bases. This CDR3 spans 13 amino acids. V gave up 2 bases and J gave up 10 bases, with 16 bases separating them. Germline CDR1 and CDR2: GTSNPN and SVGIG (reference sequence). The CDR3 sequence is CAWSLTGPGAQYF. CDR3 DNA sequence: TGTGCCTGGAGTCTGACCGGTCCCGGGGCGCAGTATTTT.